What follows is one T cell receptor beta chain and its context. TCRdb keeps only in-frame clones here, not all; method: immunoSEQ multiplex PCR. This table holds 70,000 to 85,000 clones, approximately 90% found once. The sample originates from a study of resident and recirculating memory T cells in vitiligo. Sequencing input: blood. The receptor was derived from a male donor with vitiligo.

The CDR3 DNA reads TGCAGTGCTTCCTCCAGGGAAGAGCAGTACTTC. This sequence encodes CSASSREEQYF. The V call is TRBV20-1, the J call TRBJ2-7; tentative D call: TRBD1 (5 bases). V was shortened by 5 bases and J by 7 bases, with 12 bases between the two germline ends. This CDR3 spans 11 amino acids. Germline CDR1 DFQATT, CDR2 SNEGSKA (reference sequence).